Many counts were recorded for the clone carrying this T cell receptor beta chain. Its antigen remains unknown. These data originate in a study of Graves' ophthalmopathy and Graves' hyperthyroidism. Whole-study context: Stable hyperthyroidism meant no progression to ophthalmopathy within 18 months of follow-up.

RNA transcripts were the template, and TCR beta CDR3 regions were amplified from them. After a first-round RT-PCR with HTBI primers, a second-round multiplex PCR was run. TCRdb passed the multiplex PCR reads through MiXCR, listing each CDR3 protein once. In the table there are about 1.1 million distinct CDR3 sequences, approximately 35% of which are singletons. Uncontrolled infections, pregnancy, lactation or other autoimmune diseases led to patient exclusion. Broader study findings: Ophthalmopathy versus stable hyperthyroidism: 13-signature model gave 85% to 90% sensitivity, 81.08% specificity. Both an approximately 69% sensitivity and an approximately 79% specificity characterized the model's predictions of ophthalmopathy progression.

Losses at the gene ends were 3 bases for V and 6 bases for J; bases not matched to a gene: 9. Germline CDR1 SGDLS, CDR2 YYNGEE. This CDR3 has 16 residues. The clonotype comes from an adult man with Graves' hyperthyroidism. The chain joins TRBV9 to TRBJ2-7; 13 nucleotides agree with TRBD2. Sequenced: peripheral blood or thyroid tissue (not recorded which). In DNA, the CDR3 is TGTGCCAGCAGCGGGACAGGGACTAGCGGGATACGCGAGCAGTACTTC. Its translation is CASSGTGTSGIREQYF.